A single T cell receptor (beta chain) is shown here with its context. Repertoires were generated with immunoSEQ multiplex PCR, while TCRdb's copy carries only in-frame clones and drops some. Of 7,500 to 9,000 clones listed, 80% to 85% are singletons. These data come from a study of immune evolution from preneoplasia to lung adenocarcinoma. Material: FFPE invasive lung adenocarcinoma tissue. The sequence came from a person aged 50-59 years with lung adenocarcinoma.

The CDR3 here is CASSSNPNGYEQYF. The CDR3, as DNA: TGTGCCAGCAGCTCGAACCCTAACGGGTACGAGCAGTACTTC. The chain couples TRBV7-2 to TRBJ2-7; D remains unclear. Germline V lookup: CDR1 SGHTA, CDR2 FQGNSA. V lost 4 bases and J 4 bases, leaving 14 bases between the germline ends. The CDR3 totals 14 residues.